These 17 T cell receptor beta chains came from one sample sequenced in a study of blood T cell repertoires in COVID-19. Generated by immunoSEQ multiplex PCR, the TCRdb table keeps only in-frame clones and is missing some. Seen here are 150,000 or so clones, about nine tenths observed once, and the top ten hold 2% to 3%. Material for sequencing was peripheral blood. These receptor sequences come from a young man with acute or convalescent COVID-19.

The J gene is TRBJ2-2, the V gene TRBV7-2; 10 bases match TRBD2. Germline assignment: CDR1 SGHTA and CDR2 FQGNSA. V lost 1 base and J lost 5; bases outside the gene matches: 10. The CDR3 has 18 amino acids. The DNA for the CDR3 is TGTGCCAGCAGCTTAGTCCTCAGCGGGGGGGCATGGACCGGGGAGCTGTTTTTT. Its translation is CASSLVLSGGAWTGELFF.

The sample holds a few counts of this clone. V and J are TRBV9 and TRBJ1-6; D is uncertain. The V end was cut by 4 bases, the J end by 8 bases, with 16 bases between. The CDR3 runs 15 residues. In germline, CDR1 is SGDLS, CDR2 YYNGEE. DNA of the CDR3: TGTGCCAGCAGCCCCGCTTCGGGGTTGGATTCACCCCTCCACTTT. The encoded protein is CASSPASGLDSPLHF.

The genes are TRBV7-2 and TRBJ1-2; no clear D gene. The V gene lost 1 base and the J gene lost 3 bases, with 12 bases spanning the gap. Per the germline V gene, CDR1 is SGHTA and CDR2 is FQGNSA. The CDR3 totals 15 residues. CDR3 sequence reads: CASSLDPPRDYGYTF. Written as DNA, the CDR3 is TGTGCCAGCAGCTTAGACCCCCCCCGAGACTATGGCTACACCTTC.

CDR3 sequence (DNA): TGTGCCAGCAGTCCCGCGGCTAGCGGGGGTGGTGAGCAGTTCTTC. Amino acids: CASSPAASGGGEQFF. V gene TRBV6-5 combines with J gene TRBJ2-1; 10 positions match TRBD2. The CDR3 totals 15 residues. Germline CDR1 and CDR2: MNHEY and SVGAGI. J was trimmed by 9 bases and V by 5 bases; bases with no gene match: 10.

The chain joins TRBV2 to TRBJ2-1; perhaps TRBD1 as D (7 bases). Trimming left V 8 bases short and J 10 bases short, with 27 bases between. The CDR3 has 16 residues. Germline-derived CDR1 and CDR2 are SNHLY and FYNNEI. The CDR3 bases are TGTGCCAGCTTGAGGGAGCAGGGGGGCGCCATAGTCGAGCAGTTCTTC. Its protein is CASLREQGGAIVEQFF.

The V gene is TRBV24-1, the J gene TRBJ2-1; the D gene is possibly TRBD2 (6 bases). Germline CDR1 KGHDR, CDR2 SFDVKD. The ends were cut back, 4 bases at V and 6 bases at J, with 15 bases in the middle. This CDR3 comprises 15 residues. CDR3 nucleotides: TGTGCCACCAGTGAGGCTAGCGCGACTGCCAATGAGCAGTTCTTC. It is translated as CATSEASATANEQFF.

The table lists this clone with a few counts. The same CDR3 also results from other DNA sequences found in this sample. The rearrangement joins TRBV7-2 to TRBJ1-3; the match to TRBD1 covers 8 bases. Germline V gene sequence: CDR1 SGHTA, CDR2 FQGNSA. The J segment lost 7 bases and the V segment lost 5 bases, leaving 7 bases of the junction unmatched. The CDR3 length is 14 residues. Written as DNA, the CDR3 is TGTGCCAGCAGCGCTCAGGGGGCCGTGAACACCATATATTTT. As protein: CASSAQGAVNTIYF.

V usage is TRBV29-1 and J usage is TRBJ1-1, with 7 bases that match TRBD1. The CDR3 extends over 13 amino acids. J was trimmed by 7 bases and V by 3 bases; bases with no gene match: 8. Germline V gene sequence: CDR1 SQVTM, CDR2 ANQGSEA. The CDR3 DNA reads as TGCAGCGTTGAGAGGGACAGAGGTTTTGAAGCTTTCTTT. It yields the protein CSVERDRGFEAFF.

CDR3 coding DNA: TGTGCCAGCAGTCCGTGGGGAGGAGTAAACTATGGCTACACCTTC. It yields the protein CASSPWGGVNYGYTF. V is TRBV7-9 and J is TRBJ1-2; no clear D gene. The V gene's germline CDR1 is SEHNR and CDR2 FQNEAQ (reference sequence). This CDR3 region has 15 residues. The V gene lost 6 bases and the J gene lost 2 bases, with 16 bases spanning the gap.

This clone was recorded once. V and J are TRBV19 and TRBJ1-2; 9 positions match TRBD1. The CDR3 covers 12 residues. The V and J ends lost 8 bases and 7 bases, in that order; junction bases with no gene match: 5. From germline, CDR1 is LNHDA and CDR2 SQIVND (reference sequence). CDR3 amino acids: CASGTGSSGYTF. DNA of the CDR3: TGTGCCAGTGGGACAGGGTCATCTGGCTACACCTTC.

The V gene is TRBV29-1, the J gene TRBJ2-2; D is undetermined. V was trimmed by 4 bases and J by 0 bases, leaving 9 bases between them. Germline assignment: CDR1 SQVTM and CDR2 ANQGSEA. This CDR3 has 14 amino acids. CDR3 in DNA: TGCAGCGTTGGGGTGGGCCCGAACACCGGGGAGCTGTTTTTT. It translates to CSVGVGPNTGELFF.

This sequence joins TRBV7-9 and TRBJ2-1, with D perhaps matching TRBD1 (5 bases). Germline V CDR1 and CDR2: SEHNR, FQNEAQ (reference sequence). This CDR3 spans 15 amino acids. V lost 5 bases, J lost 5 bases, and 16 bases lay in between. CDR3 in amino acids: CASSQGRTLNNEQFF. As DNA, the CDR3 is TGTGCCAGCAGCCAGGGTCGGACCCTAAACAATGAGCAGTTCTTC.

DNA of the CDR3: TGTGCCAGCAGAGATCCCGGACAGGCGAACACCGGGGAGCTGTTTTTT. This sequence encodes CASRDPGQANTGELFF. V and J are TRBV2 and TRBJ2-2; TRBD1 aligns across 7 bases. The CDR3 loop spans 16 amino acids. In germline, CDR1 is SNHLY, CDR2 FYNNEI. The V and J ends lost 6 bases and 0 bases, in that order; junction bases with no gene match: 7.

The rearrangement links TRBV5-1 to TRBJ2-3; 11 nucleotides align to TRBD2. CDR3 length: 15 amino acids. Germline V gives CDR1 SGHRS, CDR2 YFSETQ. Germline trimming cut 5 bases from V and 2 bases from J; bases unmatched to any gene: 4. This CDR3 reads CASRPSGGPTDTQYF. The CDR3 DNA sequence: TGCGCCAGCAGACCTAGCGGGGGGCCCACAGATACGCAGTATTTT.

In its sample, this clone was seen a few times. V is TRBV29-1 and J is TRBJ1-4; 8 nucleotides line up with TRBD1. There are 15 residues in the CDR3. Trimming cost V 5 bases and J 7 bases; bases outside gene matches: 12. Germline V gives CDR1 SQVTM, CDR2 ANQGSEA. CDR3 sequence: CSVSGTGSLGEKLFF. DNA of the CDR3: TGCAGCGTTTCCGGGACAGGAAGTCTTGGTGAAAAACTGTTTTTT.

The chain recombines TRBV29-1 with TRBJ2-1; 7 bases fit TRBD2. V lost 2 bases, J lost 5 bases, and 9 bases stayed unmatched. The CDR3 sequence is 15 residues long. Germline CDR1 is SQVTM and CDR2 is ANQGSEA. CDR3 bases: TGCAGCGTTGAACCCATTTGGGGGGGGGACAATGAGCAGTTCTTC. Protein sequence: CSVEPIWGGDNEQFF.

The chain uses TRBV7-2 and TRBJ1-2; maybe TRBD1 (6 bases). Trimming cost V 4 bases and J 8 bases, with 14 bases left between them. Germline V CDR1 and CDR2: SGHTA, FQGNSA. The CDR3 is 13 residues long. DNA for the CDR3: TGTGCCAGCAGCTCCGGCCTTAGGGGGGGCTACACCTTC. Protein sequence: CASSSGLRGGYTF. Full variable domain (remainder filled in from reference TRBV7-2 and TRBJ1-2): GAGVSQSPSNKVTEKGKDVELRCDPISGHTALYWYRQSLGQGLEFLIYFQGNSAPDKSGLPSDRFSAERTGGSVSTLTIQRTQQEDSAVYLCASSSGLRGGYTFGSGTRLTVV.